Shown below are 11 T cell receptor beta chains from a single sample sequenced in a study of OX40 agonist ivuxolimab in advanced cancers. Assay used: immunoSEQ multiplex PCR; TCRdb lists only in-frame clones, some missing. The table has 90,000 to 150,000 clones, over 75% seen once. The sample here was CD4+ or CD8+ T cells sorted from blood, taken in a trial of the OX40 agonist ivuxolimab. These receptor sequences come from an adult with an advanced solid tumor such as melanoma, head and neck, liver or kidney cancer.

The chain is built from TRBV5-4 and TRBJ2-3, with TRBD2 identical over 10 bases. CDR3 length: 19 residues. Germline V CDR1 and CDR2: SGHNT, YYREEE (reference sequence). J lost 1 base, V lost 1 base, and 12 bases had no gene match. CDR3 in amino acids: CASSLRHSSGGWGTDTQYF. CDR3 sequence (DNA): TGTGCCAGCAGCTTGAGGCACTCTAGCGGGGGATGGGGCACAGATACGCAGTATTTT.

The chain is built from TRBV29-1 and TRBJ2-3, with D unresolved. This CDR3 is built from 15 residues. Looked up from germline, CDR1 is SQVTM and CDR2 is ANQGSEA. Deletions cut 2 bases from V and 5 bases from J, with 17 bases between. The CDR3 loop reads CSVESMAAQEDTQYF. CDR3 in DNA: TGCAGCGTTGAATCTATGGCTGCCCAAGAAGATACGCAGTATTTT.

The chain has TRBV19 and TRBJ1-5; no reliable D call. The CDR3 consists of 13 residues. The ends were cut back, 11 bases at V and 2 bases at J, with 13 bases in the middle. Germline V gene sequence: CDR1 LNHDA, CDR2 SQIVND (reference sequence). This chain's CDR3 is CASKLAGNQPQHF. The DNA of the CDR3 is TGTGCCTCCAAATTGGCGGGCAATCAGCCCCAGCATTTT.

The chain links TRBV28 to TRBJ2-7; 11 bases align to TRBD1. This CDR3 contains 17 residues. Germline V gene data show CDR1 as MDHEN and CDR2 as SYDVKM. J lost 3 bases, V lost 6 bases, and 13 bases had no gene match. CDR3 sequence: CASSLRTGGNFFYEQYF. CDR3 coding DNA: TGTGCCAGCAGCCTTCGGACAGGGGGCAACTTTTTCTACGAGCAGTACTTC.

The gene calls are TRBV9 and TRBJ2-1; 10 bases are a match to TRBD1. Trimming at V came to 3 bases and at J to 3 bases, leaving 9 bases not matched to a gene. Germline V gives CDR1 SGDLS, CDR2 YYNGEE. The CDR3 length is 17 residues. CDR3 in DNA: TGTGCCAGCAGCGCCGAGAGTTGGACAGGGGGCTACAATGAGCAGTTCTTC. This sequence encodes CASSAESWTGGYNEQFF.

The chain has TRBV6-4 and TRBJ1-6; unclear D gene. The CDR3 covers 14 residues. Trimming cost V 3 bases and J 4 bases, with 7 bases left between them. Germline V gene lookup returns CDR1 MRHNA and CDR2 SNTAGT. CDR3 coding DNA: TGTGCCAGCAGTGAAGGAACATATAATTCACCCCTCCACTTT. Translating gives CASSEGTYNSPLHF.

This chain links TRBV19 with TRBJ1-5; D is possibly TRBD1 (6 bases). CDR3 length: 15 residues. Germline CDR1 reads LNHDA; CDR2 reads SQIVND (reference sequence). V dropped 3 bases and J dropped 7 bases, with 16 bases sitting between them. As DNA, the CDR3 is TGTGCCAGTAGTATCATACAGGGAGAGGGGCAGCCCCAGCATTTT. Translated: CASSIIQGEGQPQHF.

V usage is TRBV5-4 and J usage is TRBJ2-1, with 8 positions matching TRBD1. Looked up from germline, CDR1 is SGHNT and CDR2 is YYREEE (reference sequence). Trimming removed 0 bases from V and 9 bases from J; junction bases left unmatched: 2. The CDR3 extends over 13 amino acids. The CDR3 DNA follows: TGTGCCAGCAGCTTGGCAGGGGGCATTGAGCAGTTCTTC. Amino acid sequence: CASSLAGGIEQFF.

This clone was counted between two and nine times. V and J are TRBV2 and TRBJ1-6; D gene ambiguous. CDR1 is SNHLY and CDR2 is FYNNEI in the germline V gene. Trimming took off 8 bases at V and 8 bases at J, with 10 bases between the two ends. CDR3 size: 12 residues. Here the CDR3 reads CASQSLDSPLHF. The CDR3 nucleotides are TGTGCCAGCCAGTCTCTGGATTCACCCCTCCACTTT.

CDR3 protein: CASSSRSGGQYNEQFF. The CDR3, as DNA: TGTGCCAGCAGCTCCCGCAGCGGGGGACAGTACAATGAGCAGTTCTTC. The chain links TRBV7-2 to TRBJ2-1, with a tentative D call TRBD2 (8 bases). The germline V gene encodes CDR1 SGHTA and CDR2 FQGNSA. V was cut by 4 bases and J by 4 bases, with 17 bases left in between. The CDR3 runs to 16 residues.

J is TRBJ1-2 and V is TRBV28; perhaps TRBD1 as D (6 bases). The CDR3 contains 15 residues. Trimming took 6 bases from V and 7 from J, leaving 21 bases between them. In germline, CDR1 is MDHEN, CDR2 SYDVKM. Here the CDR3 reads CASSLEQGRRGGYTF. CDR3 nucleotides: TGTGCCAGCAGCCTCGAACAGGGCCGTCGGGGTGGCTACACCTTC.